This T cell receptor beta chain was sequenced during a study of neurological immune-mediated disorders. With 1 base removed from V and 4 bases from J, the gap between germline ends came to 13 bases. The CDR3 length is 15 residues. Germline V gene data show CDR1 as SEHNR and CDR2 as FQNEAQ (reference sequence). At least ten counts were recorded for this clonotype. TCRdb independently ran MiXCR on the 5' RACE reads; one entry per CDR3 protein. Among fewer than 55,000 distinct CDR3 sequences listed, more than 5% were seen once. This rearrangement joins TRBV7-9 to TRBJ2-5; D is ambiguous. The TCR originated in a woman aged 40 to 55 in good health. The sequenced sample was CD4+ T cells from blood. The CDR3 loop is CASSLGQATGETQYF. The CDR3 nucleotides are TGTGCCAGCAGCTTAGGGCAGGCAACGGGAGAGACCCAGTACTTC.